This T cell receptor beta chain was identified in a study of T cells in women clearing cervical HPV infection. Sequencing was performed with immunoSEQ multiplex PCR; in TCRdb, only in-frame clones are kept and a portion is missing. The table gives 23,000 or so clones; the top ten clones make up roughly 25% of it. The ends were cut back, 4 bases at V and 7 bases at J, with 18 bases in the middle. The CDR3 covers 15 residues. In germline, CDR1 is SGHRS, CDR2 YFSETQ. Comment on this clone: The missing CDR3 end, 3 residues past where the read stops, is filled in from the germline J gene.

The rearrangement joins TRBV5-1 to TRBJ2-1; possibly TRBD2 for D (6 bases). The specimen was blood buffy coat. The origin of this receptor is a woman between 18 and 70 years old with a cervical HPV16 infection that either progressed to CIN3+ or cleared (not recorded which). The covered CDR3 bases are TGCGCCAGCAGCACCGGCGGGACTTCTAGAAATGAG. Its translation is CASSTGGTSRNE. The CDR3 as a whole reads CASSTGGTSRNEQFF.